This T cell receptor (beta chain) was sequenced in a study of cytomegalovirus exposure and HLA in healthy donors. The study's findings and limits: Associated with cytomegalovirus, according to the listing, were 150 to 200 TCR beta chains. There were several of the most significant clusters that appeared linked to common viral pathogens in a later analysis.

Researchers ran the PCR with 60 Vbeta and 13 Jbeta primers. The data were produced by immunoSEQ multiplex PCR, yet TCRdb's version contains in-frame clones alone and is incomplete. This table has about 250,000 clones, 92% appearing once. As for this clone: Its antigen is not identified.

Germline V lookup: CDR1 MDHEN, CDR2 SYDVKM. The CDR3 loop spans 14 amino acids. The V and J ends lost 7 bases and 2 bases respectively, with 12 bases between them. The sample was PBMCs. This chain links TRBV28 with TRBJ1-5; D ambiguous. This clonotype was obtained from a girl aged 2-10 years in good health and CMV-seronegative. In DNA, the CDR3 is TGTGCCAGCATGGAGGGAAGGGGCAATCAGCCCCAGCATTTT. Translating it yields CASMEGRGNQPQHF.